The sequence of this T cell receptor (beta chain) was determined in a study of T cells in Graves' hyperthyroidism and ophthalmopathy. The CDR3 is 16 residues long. V shed 1 base and J 4 bases; nucleotides not matched to a gene: 6. Germline V gene lookup returns CDR1 SEHNR and CDR2 FQNEAQ (reference sequence). The source material, RNA transcripts, was used to amplify TCR beta CDR3 regions. HTBI primers drove first-round RT-PCR of the TCR CDR3. One entry per CDR3 protein, called by TCRdb with MiXCR from the multiplex PCR reads. The table includes more than 650,000 distinct CDR3 sequences, 14% detected once. This clonotype was counted a few times.

The chain combines TRBV7-9 with TRBJ1-4, with 7 positions matching TRBD1. This receptor was identified in a woman younger than 30 with Graves' hyperthyroidism. Sequenced input: blood. CDR3 in DNA: TGTGCCAGCAGCTTAGGTCTGGGACAGTTTAATGAAAAACTGTTTTTT. Protein sequence: CASSLGLGQFNEKLFF.